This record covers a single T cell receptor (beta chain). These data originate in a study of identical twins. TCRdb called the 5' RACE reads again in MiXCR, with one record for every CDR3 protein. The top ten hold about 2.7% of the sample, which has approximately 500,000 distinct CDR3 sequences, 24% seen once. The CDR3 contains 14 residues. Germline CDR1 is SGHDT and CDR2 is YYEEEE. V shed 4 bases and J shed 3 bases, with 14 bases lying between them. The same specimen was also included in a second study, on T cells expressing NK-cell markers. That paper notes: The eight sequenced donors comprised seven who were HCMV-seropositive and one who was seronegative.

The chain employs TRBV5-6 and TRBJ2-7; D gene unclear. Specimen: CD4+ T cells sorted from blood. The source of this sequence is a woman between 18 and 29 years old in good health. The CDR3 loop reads CASSPWGTNYEQYF. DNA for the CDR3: TGTGCCAGCAGCCCCTGGGGAACCAACTACGAGCAGTACTTC.